The rows below give T cell receptor beta chains drawn from one sample of a study of blood T cells in healthy people across ages. MiXCR was run by TCRdb on the 5' RACE reads, yielding one entry per CDR3 protein. The table shows around 780,000 distinct CDR3 sequences, with more than 25% occurring only once. These data were also reused for a study on T cells of mothers and their children.

The material sequenced was blood. Receptors originate from a boy aged 5-17 years in good health. The CDR3 runs from the conserved cysteine through the conserved F or W. Fields, in order: clone size, V gene, J gene, D gene, CDR3 DNA, CDR3 protein. A D gene is named only where the DNA matches it firmly. The size of a clone is reported for some rows only, either as once, few or many, or as a class for expanded clones.

abundance: .
v_gene: TRBV12-3/TRBV12-4
j_gene: TRBJ2-2
d_gene: TRBD1
CDR3nt: TGTGCCAACACCATCGACAGGGTGCGCACCGGGGAGCTGTTTTTT
CDR3aa: CANTIDRVRTGELFF

abundance: few
v_gene: TRBV18
j_gene: TRBJ2-7
d_gene: .
CDR3nt: TGTGCCAGCTCACCAACCGACAGCCCTCAGTACTTC
CDR3aa: CASSPTDSPQYF

abundance: few
v_gene: TRBV18
j_gene: TRBJ2-7
d_gene: TRBD2
CDR3nt: TGTGCCAGCTCACCGCGGGGGGCCCACGAGCAGTACTTC
CDR3aa: CASSPRGAHEQYF

abundance: .
v_gene: TRBV29-1
j_gene: TRBJ2-4
d_gene: .
CDR3nt: TGCAGCGTTGAAGGGCCCCGGAGGGGGCAAAACATTCAGTACTTC
CDR3aa: CSVEGPRRGQNIQYF

abundance: .
v_gene: TRBV3-1
j_gene: TRBJ2-4
d_gene: TRBD1
CDR3nt: TGTGCCAGCAGCACAGGGGGCGCCAACATTCAGTACTTC
CDR3aa: CASSTGGANIQYF

abundance: .
v_gene: TRBV10-2
j_gene: TRBJ1-2
d_gene: TRBD1
CDR3nt: TGCGCCAGCAGTGGGCGGACAGGGCCCTTTAGCTATGGCTACACCTTC
CDR3aa: CASSGRTGPFSYGYTF

abundance: .
v_gene: TRBV5-1
j_gene: TRBJ2-1
d_gene: TRBD2
CDR3nt: TGCGCCAGCAGCTTGCTAGGACTAGCGGGGGGATCTAATGAGCAGTTCTTC
CDR3aa: CASSLLGLAGGSNEQFF

abundance: few
v_gene: TRBV14
j_gene: TRBJ2-5
d_gene: .
CDR3nt: TGTGCCAGCAGCCAAGGTTTCGATGGGGAGACCCAGTACTTC
CDR3aa: CASSQGFDGETQYF

abundance: many
v_gene: TRBV5-1
j_gene: TRBJ2-7
d_gene: TRBD1
CDR3nt: TGTGCCAGCAGCTTAGCGCCGGGACAGGGCTACGAGCAGTACTTC
CDR3aa: CASSLAPGQGYEQYF

abundance: .
v_gene: TRBV28
j_gene: TRBJ2-5
d_gene: .
CDR3nt: TGTGCCAACAGTTTAAGCCGGCCCCAAGAGACCCAGTACTTC
CDR3aa: CANSLSRPQETQYF

abundance: few
v_gene: TRBV20-1
j_gene: TRBJ1-6
d_gene: .
CDR3nt: TGCAGTGCTAGAGATGTAGGACAAACTGGGGATTCACCCCTCCACTTT
CDR3aa: CSARDVGQTGDSPLHF

abundance: few
v_gene: TRBV9
j_gene: TRBJ2-6
d_gene: .
CDR3nt: TGTGCCAGCAGCGACCTGGGGGGGGCCAACGTCCTGACTTTC
CDR3aa: CASSDLGGANVLTF

abundance: few
v_gene: TRBV20-1
j_gene: TRBJ1-1
d_gene: .
CDR3nt: TGCAGTGGCATTAACAGGGTAATTACGCTCTTT
CDR3aa: CSGINRVITLF

abundance: once
v_gene: TRBV4-3
j_gene: TRBJ2-7
d_gene: TRBD1
CDR3nt: TGCGCCAGCAGCGCAGACAGGGGGGGCTCCTACGAGCAGTACTTC
CDR3aa: CASSADRGGSYEQYF

abundance: few
v_gene: TRBV12-3/TRBV12-4
j_gene: TRBJ2-3
d_gene: .
CDR3nt: TGTGCCAGCAGAATGGGAACGGTTAGCACAGATACGCAGTATTTT
CDR3aa: CASRMGTVSTDTQYF

abundance: few
v_gene: TRBV28
j_gene: TRBJ2-7
d_gene: TRBD2
CDR3nt: TGTGCCAGCAGTCTCAGGACTAGCGGGGCGGAAGAGCAGTACTTC
CDR3aa: CASSLRTSGAEEQYF

abundance: few
v_gene: TRBV5-1
j_gene: TRBJ2-5
d_gene: TRBD1
CDR3nt: TGCGCCAGCAGCGTCCACAGGGGGGAGACCCAGTACTTC
CDR3aa: CASSVHRGETQYF

abundance: once
v_gene: TRBV5-1
j_gene: TRBJ1-2
d_gene: TRBD1
CDR3nt: TGCGCCAGCAGCTTGGGGGCAGGGGGCGCGGAGGATGGCTACACCTTC
CDR3aa: CASSLGAGGAEDGYTF

abundance: .
v_gene: TRBV6-6
j_gene: TRBJ2-3
d_gene: .
CDR3nt: TGTGCCAGCAGTTATCTCAGCGCGGATACGCAGTATTTT
CDR3aa: CASSYLSADTQYF

abundance: few
v_gene: TRBV9
j_gene: TRBJ1-3
d_gene: TRBD1
CDR3nt: TGTGCCAGCAGCGTAGGGGACAGGGCCACGCGGGGCACCATATATTTT
CDR3aa: CASSVGDRATRGTIYF

abundance: .
v_gene: TRBV5-1
j_gene: TRBJ2-2
d_gene: .
CDR3nt: TGCGCCAGCACCCTGCGTGGCGGCACCGGGGAGCTGTTTTTT
CDR3aa: CASTLRGGTGELFF

abundance: few
v_gene: TRBV18
j_gene: TRBJ2-7
d_gene: TRBD1
CDR3nt: TGTGCCAGCTCACCACCGGGGACAGAAAGAGAGCAGTACTTC
CDR3aa: CASSPPGTEREQYF

abundance: .
v_gene: TRBV5-1
j_gene: TRBJ2-2
d_gene: .
CDR3nt: TGCGCCAGCAGCTTGGGCAGGGTCTTTTCCGGGGAGCTGTTTTTT
CDR3aa: CASSLGRVFSGELFF

abundance: .
v_gene: TRBV6-1
j_gene: TRBJ2-7
d_gene: TRBD1
CDR3nt: TGTGCCAGCACTCTGGGGACAGGCTCTTACGAGCAGTACTTC
CDR3aa: CASTLGTGSYEQYF

abundance: .
v_gene: TRBV4-2
j_gene: TRBJ1-3
d_gene: TRBD1
CDR3nt: TGTGCCAGCAGCCAGGACAGGGGGGGCGGAAACACCATATATTTT
CDR3aa: CASSQDRGGGNTIYF

abundance: few
v_gene: TRBV20-1
j_gene: TRBJ1-4
d_gene: .
CDR3nt: TGCAGTGCTAGCGAAGCAACTAATGAAAAACTGTTTTTT
CDR3aa: CSASEATNEKLFF

abundance: once
v_gene: TRBV2
j_gene: TRBJ2-5
d_gene: TRBD1
CDR3nt: TGTGCCAGCAGTGAGGACAGGGCCGGAGAGGAGACCCAGTACTTC
CDR3aa: CASSEDRAGEETQYF

abundance: .
v_gene: TRBV3-1
j_gene: TRBJ2-1
d_gene: .
CDR3nt: TGTGCCAGCAGCCAAGATCTGGGGGCCCGCGAGCAGTTCTTC
CDR3aa: CASSQDLGAREQFF

abundance: .
v_gene: TRBV20-1
j_gene: TRBJ2-7
d_gene: TRBD2
CDR3nt: TGCAGTGCTAAGGGGACTAGCGGGGGGGCCGTCTCCTACGAGCAGTACTTC
CDR3aa: CSAKGTSGGAVSYEQYF

abundance: .
v_gene: TRBV19
j_gene: TRBJ2-7
d_gene: TRBD2
CDR3nt: TGTGCCAGTAGTATCGGTGATAGCGGGAGGAGAAACTCCTACGAGCAGTACTTC
CDR3aa: CASSIGDSGRRNSYEQYF

abundance: few
v_gene: TRBV5-1
j_gene: TRBJ2-1
d_gene: .
CDR3nt: TGCGCCAGCAGCGTGGACTATAACGGGGGCTACAATGAGCAGTTCTTC
CDR3aa: CASSVDYNGGYNEQFF

abundance: .
v_gene: TRBV29-1
j_gene: TRBJ2-3
d_gene: .
CDR3nt: TGCAGCGTGGCAGTTTGGGACCAAGGCACAGATACGCAGTATTTT
CDR3aa: CSVAVWDQGTDTQYF

abundance: .
v_gene: TRBV9
j_gene: TRBJ2-5
d_gene: .
CDR3nt: TGTGCCAGCAGCGCGGATGGGGGCACAGAGACCCAGTACTTC
CDR3aa: CASSADGGTETQYF

abundance: few
v_gene: TRBV29-1
j_gene: TRBJ2-5
d_gene: .
CDR3nt: TGCAGCGTTCAGGTCGGAGAGCAGTACTTC
CDR3aa: CSVQVGEQYF

abundance: .
v_gene: TRBV12-3/TRBV12-4
j_gene: TRBJ1-1
d_gene: .
CDR3nt: TGTGCCAGCAGCCCGGGAGACCCAAGCTACGCTGAAGCTTTCTTT
CDR3aa: CASSPGDPSYAEAFF

abundance: .
v_gene: TRBV20-1
j_gene: TRBJ2-5
d_gene: TRBD2
CDR3nt: TGCAGTGCTAGAATCGGGACTAGCCAAGAGACCCAGTACTTC
CDR3aa: CSARIGTSQETQYF

abundance: .
v_gene: TRBV28
j_gene: TRBJ2-5
d_gene: .
CDR3nt: TGTGCCAGCAGTTCCGGGACACCCGAGACCCAGTACTTC
CDR3aa: CASSSGTPETQYF

abundance: .
v_gene: TRBV7-3
j_gene: TRBJ1-1
d_gene: TRBD1
CDR3nt: TGTGCCAGCAGCCCCCGGACAGGGTACAAAGCTTTCTTT
CDR3aa: CASSPRTGYKAFF

abundance: .
v_gene: TRBV15
j_gene: TRBJ2-1
d_gene: TRBD2
CDR3nt: TGTGCCACCAGCAGAGTAGCGGGGAGTAAGTACTTC
CDR3aa: CATSRVAGSKYF

abundance: few
v_gene: TRBV12-3/TRBV12-4
j_gene: TRBJ2-7
d_gene: TRBD1
CDR3nt: TGTGCCAGCAGTTTACCCTACAGGGGCCACGAGCAGTACTTC
CDR3aa: CASSLPYRGHEQYF

abundance: .
v_gene: TRBV14
j_gene: TRBJ2-6
d_gene: .
CDR3nt: TGTGCCAGCAGCCCTCACGGCAGCATCCAGCCAGGGGCCAACGTCCTGACTTTC
CDR3aa: CASSPHGSIQPGANVLTF

abundance: .
v_gene: TRBV25-1
j_gene: TRBJ2-1
d_gene: .
CDR3nt: TGTGCCAGCAGTGAAAAGCAGAGTTCCCACAATGAGCAGTTCTTC
CDR3aa: CASSEKQSSHNEQFF

abundance: .
v_gene: TRBV4-1
j_gene: TRBJ2-7
d_gene: TRBD1
CDR3nt: TGCGCCAGCAGCAAACCGGGACAGGGACGGCACGAGCAGTACTTC
CDR3aa: CASSKPGQGRHEQYF

abundance: few
v_gene: TRBV11-1
j_gene: TRBJ2-2
d_gene: .
CDR3nt: TGTGCCAGCAGCTTAGGGGCAGACCCCGGGGAGCTGTTTTTT
CDR3aa: CASSLGADPGELFF

abundance: .
v_gene: TRBV12-3/TRBV12-4
j_gene: TRBJ2-5
d_gene: .
CDR3nt: TGTGCCAGCAGTGGGGGGACTCGGTACCAAGAGACCCAGTACTTC
CDR3aa: CASSGGTRYQETQYF